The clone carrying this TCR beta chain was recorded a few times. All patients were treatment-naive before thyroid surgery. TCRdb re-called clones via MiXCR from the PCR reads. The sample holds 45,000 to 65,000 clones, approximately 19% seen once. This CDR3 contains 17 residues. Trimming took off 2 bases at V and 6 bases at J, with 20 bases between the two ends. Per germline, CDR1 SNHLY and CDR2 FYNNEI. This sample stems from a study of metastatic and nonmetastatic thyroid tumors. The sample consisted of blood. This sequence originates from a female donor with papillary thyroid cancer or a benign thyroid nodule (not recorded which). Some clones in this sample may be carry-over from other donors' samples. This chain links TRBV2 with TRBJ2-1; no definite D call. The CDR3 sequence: CASSEKTVTPVGNEQFF. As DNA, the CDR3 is TGTGCCAGCAGTGAAAAGACTGTTACCCCAGTCGGCAATGAGCAGTTCTTC.